This T cell receptor (beta chain) was captured by sequencing in a study of blood T cell repertoires in COVID-19. Across the whole study: COVID-19 samples, acute and convalescent, were from the United States, Italy and Spain. The cDNA or gDNA used as material had been derived from T cells, B-cell-depleted T cells, or PBMCs.

Sequencing was performed with immunoSEQ multiplex PCR; in TCRdb, only in-frame clones are kept and a portion is missing. The sample carries some 200,000 clones, more than 75% recorded once. The CDR3 consists of 15 residues. Deletions cut 0 bases from V and 0 bases from J, with 8 bases between. The germline CDR1 and CDR2 sequences are MGHRA and YSYEKL. The sample taken for sequencing was peripheral blood. The V gene is TRBV4-1, the J gene TRBJ1-2; perhaps TRBD1 as D (5 bases). This sequence was found in a man in his fifties with acute or convalescent COVID-19. CDR3 bases: TGCGCCAGCAGCCAAGACGACAGAGCTAACTATGGCTACACCTTC. Protein sequence: CASSQDDRANYGYTF.